The 8 T cell receptor beta chains below all came from one sample that was sequenced in a study of neoadjuvant nivolumab and ipilimumab in lung cancer. Method: immunoSEQ multiplex PCR; TCRdb's copy keeps in-frame clones and lacks some. The sample has roughly 8,700 clones, 70% to 80% seen once; the top ten hold about 3.2%. The sample consisted of tumor tissue, taken after neoadjuvant nivolumab, alone or with ipilimumab, at or shortly before surgery. The receptors originated from an adult with non-small cell lung cancer.

Here the CDR3 reads CASSPTVAGTGELFF. CDR3 DNA sequence: TGTGCCAGCAGCCCCACCGTGGCGGGCACCGGGGAGCTGTTTTTT. The gene calls are TRBV7-9 and TRBJ2-2, with a tentative D call TRBD2 (5 bases). CDR3 length equals 15 residues. V lost 5 bases, J lost 4 bases, and 14 bases lay in between. The germline gives CDR1 SEHNR, CDR2 FQNEAQ (reference sequence).

This clone is a singleton in its sample. The chain combines TRBV29-1 with TRBJ2-1, with 9 bases aligning to TRBD1. Germline CDR1 is SQVTM and CDR2 is ANQGSEA. The CDR3 is 16 amino acids. Trimming at V came to 5 bases and at J to 7 bases, leaving 15 bases not matched to a gene. As DNA, the CDR3 is TGCAGCGTTCGTATACCGGGACAGGGAAGGTGGAATGAGCAGTTCTTC. Protein product: CSVRIPGQGRWNEQFF.

The rearrangement joins TRBV6-5 to TRBJ2-7, with TRBD1 matching over 7 bases. CDR3 size: 15 residues. Germline V gives CDR1 MNHEY, CDR2 SVGAGI. V was pared by 0 bases and J by 2 bases, with 4 bases of the junction left unmatched. The CDR3 sequence is CASSYSKQGTYEQYF. The CDR3 coding sequence is TGTGCCAGCAGTTACTCGAAACAGGGGACCTACGAGCAGTACTTC.

This chain joins TRBV10-3 and TRBJ2-7; the match to TRBD2 covers 10 bases. The germline gives CDR1 ENHRY, CDR2 SYGVKD. V dropped 7 bases and J dropped 4; count of bases not matched to a gene: 4. The length of the CDR3 is 13 residues. The CDR3 spells CAIKREGLYEQYF. The CDR3 DNA is TGTGCCATCAAGCGGGAGGGTCTGTACGAGCAGTACTTC.

The CDR3 is CASSLETSGGSRRYEQYF. The CDR3 nucleotides read TGTGCCAGCAGCTTAGAGACTAGCGGGGGATCGAGAAGGTACGAGCAGTACTTC. The chain has TRBV7-8 and TRBJ2-7; 12 bases agree with TRBD2. CDR3 length equals 18 residues. J lost 4 bases, V lost 1 base, and 11 bases had no gene match. Looked up from germline, CDR1 is SGHVS and CDR2 is FQNEAQ.

This clone was observed a few times. J is TRBJ2-3 and V is TRBV25-1, with D perhaps TRBD2 (6 bases). The CDR3 loop spans 13 amino acids. Germline V gene lookup returns CDR1 MGHDK and CDR2 SYGVNS. V lost 2 bases, J lost 4 bases, and 7 bases lay in between. CDR3 DNA: TGTGCCAGCAGTGAACCGGGGGCAGATACGCAGTATTTT. Its translation: CASSEPGADTQYF.

The rearrangement uses TRBV4-3 and TRBJ1-1; D remains unclear. Germline V CDR1 and CDR2: LGHNA, YSLEER. Trimming removed 0 bases from V and 0 bases from J, with 8 bases in between. The CDR3 runs 15 residues. The CDR3 sequence: CASSQEFGLNTEAFF. The DNA for the CDR3 is TGCGCCAGCAGCCAAGAGTTCGGACTGAACACTGAAGCTTTCTTT.

This clone was seen once. V usage is TRBV28 and J usage is TRBJ2-2, with D perhaps matching TRBD2 (5 bases). V gave up 6 bases and J gave up 7 bases, with 12 bases separating them. The CDR3 is 13 residues long. Germline V CDR1 and CDR2: MDHEN, SYDVKM. The CDR3 loop is CASREGSGGELFF. In DNA, the CDR3 is TGTGCCAGCAGAGAGGGTTCTGGCGGGGAGCTGTTTTTT.